A single sample gave rise to the 26 T cell receptor beta chains below, sequenced in a study of cytomegalovirus exposure and HLA in healthy donors. Libraries were prepared by immunoSEQ multiplex PCR; TCRdb keeps only in-frame clonotypes and omits some of them. The sample consists of 65,000 to 90,000 clones, about 95% of them appearing once. The specimen was PBMCs. The source is a man aged 18 to 35 in good health and CMV-seronegative.

The genes are TRBV30 and TRBJ2-1; possibly TRBD1 for D (5 bases). This CDR3 comprises 14 residues. Trimming pared 3 bases from V and 4 bases from J, leaving 13 bases between. Germline values: CDR1 GTSNPN, CDR2 SVGIG (reference sequence). The CDR3 bases are TGTGCCTGGAGGATACAGGCGGTTTACAATGAGCAGTTCTTC. As protein: CAWRIQAVYNEQFF.

The rearrangement uses TRBV4-3 and TRBJ2-2; 12 positions match TRBD2. Germline V gene lookup returns CDR1 LGHNA and CDR2 YSLEER. The CDR3 loop spans 17 amino acids. J gave up 6 bases and V 4 bases, and 9 bases lay outside the gene matches. The CDR3 spells CASSLSLAGGQPGELFF. The CDR3 nucleotides read TGCGCCAGCAGCCTCTCCCTAGCGGGGGGGCAGCCCGGGGAGCTGTTTTTT.

This chain joins TRBV9 and TRBJ2-3, with 12 nucleotides matching TRBD2. The CDR3 has 17 amino acids. Trimming took 0 bases from V and 2 from J; bases not matched to a gene: 4. Germline lookup yields CDR1 SGDLS and CDR2 YYNGEE. The CDR3 sequence: CASSVETSGGYTDTQYF. The DNA of the CDR3 is TGTGCCAGCAGCGTAGAGACTAGCGGGGGCTACACAGATACGCAGTATTTT.

This clone came up a few times. CDR3 DNA sequence: TGTGCCTGGGGCTTTAGGGGCACTGGCTACACCTTC. This translates into CAWGFRGTGYTF. The rearrangement links TRBV30 to TRBJ1-2; D may be TRBD1 (5 bases). The CDR3 contains 12 residues. Trimming shortened V by 5 bases and J by 7 bases, and 14 bases separated the two germline ends. From germline, CDR1 is GTSNPN and CDR2 SVGIG (reference sequence).

The chain employs TRBV5-4 and TRBJ2-5; possibly TRBD1 for D (5 bases). The CDR3 runs to 14 residues. The germline CDR1 and CDR2 sequences are SGHNT and YYREEE (reference sequence). V lost 4 bases and J 4 bases, leaving 14 bases between the germline ends. The chain's CDR3 is CASSPVGQGETQYF. CDR3 nucleotides: TGTGCCAGCAGCCCAGTAGGGCAGGGAGAGACCCAGTACTTC.

The rearrangement joins TRBV9 to TRBJ1-1, with D tentatively TRBD1 (6 bases). The germline CDR1 and CDR2 sequences are SGDLS and YYNGEE. The CDR3 is 16 amino acids. V was shortened by 2 bases and J by 1 base, with 15 bases between the two germline ends. Written as DNA, the CDR3 is TGTGCCAGCAGCGTCAGGTCAACAGGGACGAACACTGAAGCTTTCTTT. This encodes CASSVRSTGTNTEAFF.

This chain joins TRBV13 and TRBJ1-6; D perhaps matches TRBD1 (5 bases). The germline V and J ends were trimmed by 4 bases and 9 bases, with 16 bases remaining between them. Germline values: CDR1 PRHDT, CDR2 FYEKMQ (reference sequence). This CDR3 region has 15 residues. Here the CDR3 DNA reads TGTGCCAGCAGCTACGCCGGGGGAATGAGTTCACCCCTCCACTTT. This gives the protein CASSYAGGMSSPLHF. Supplemented by reference TRBV13 and TRBJ1-6, the full variable domain reads AAGVIQSPRHLIKEKRETATLKCYPIPRHDTVYWYQQGPGQDPQFLISFYEKMQSDKGSIPDRFSAQQFSDYHSELNMSSLELGDSALYFCASSYAGGMSSPLHFGNGTRLTVT.

This chain uses TRBV29-1 with TRBJ1-2, with TRBD1 matching 7 bases. Germline V gene data show CDR1 as SQVTM and CDR2 as ANQGSEA. V shed 6 bases and J 6 bases; nucleotides not matched to a gene: 16. The CDR3 is 15 residues long. The chain's CDR3 is CSVPMRTGAKDGYTF. DNA of the CDR3: TGCAGCGTCCCAATGAGAACAGGGGCGAAGGATGGCTACACCTTC.

The chain joins TRBV19 to TRBJ2-1, with TRBD2 matching over 13 bases. This CDR3 has 18 amino acids. CDR1 LNHDA and CDR2 SQIVND come from the germline V gene (reference sequence). The V gene end was trimmed by 6 bases and the J gene end by 0 bases; junction bases not matched to a gene: 8. The DNA for the CDR3 is TGTGCCAGTAGGGAGGGACTAGCGGGGATTAGCTCCTACAATGAGCAGTTCTTC. Its translation: CASREGLAGISSYNEQFF.

The J gene is TRBJ2-3, the V gene TRBV6-4; 13 positions match TRBD2. V was pared by 2 bases and J by 5 bases, with 4 bases of the junction left unmatched. The CDR3 is 16 residues long. Per the germline V gene, CDR1 is MRHNA and CDR2 is SNTAGT. CDR3 sequence reads: CASSDTSGGAIDTQYF. Here the CDR3 DNA reads TGTGCCAGCAGTGACACTAGCGGGGGGGCCATAGATACGCAGTATTTT.

The V and J genes are TRBV5-1 and TRBJ2-3, with 11 bases lining up with TRBD2. The CDR3 consists of 16 residues. Trimming at V came to 4 bases and at J to 3 bases, leaving 7 bases not matched to a gene. Germline assignment: CDR1 SGHRS and CDR2 YFSETQ. CDR3 sequence (DNA): TGCGCCAGCAGCCTCTTAGCGGGGGGGCTGACAGATACGCAGTATTTT. Its translation is CASSLLAGGLTDTQYF.

The rearrangement links TRBV7-2 to TRBJ2-3; no firm D call. V lost 6 bases, J lost 2 bases, and 12 bases lay in between. Germline values: CDR1 SGHTA, CDR2 FQGNSA. The CDR3 extends over 14 amino acids. The CDR3 loop reads CASSRKAVTDTQYF. The CDR3 DNA sequence: TGTGCCAGCAGTAGAAAGGCGGTCACAGATACGCAGTATTTT.

CDR3 nucleotides: TGTGCCAGCAGTTTATTACTCACAGACAGGGACGAGCAGTACTTC. Translated, it gives CASSLLLTDRDEQYF. This chain links TRBV27 with TRBJ2-7; 7 bases match TRBD1. In germline, CDR1 is MNHEY, CDR2 SMNVEV (reference sequence). The CDR3 covers 15 residues. V dropped 1 base and J dropped 5; count of bases not matched to a gene: 8.

V is TRBV29-1 and J is TRBJ1-3; a weak D match, TRBD1 (5 bases). Trimming left V 6 bases short and J 0 bases short, with 12 bases between. Per germline, CDR1 SQVTM and CDR2 ANQGSEA. The CDR3 consists of 14 residues. This CDR3 reads CSVTGRSSGNTIYF. Written as DNA, the CDR3 is TGCAGCGTAACAGGCCGGTCCTCTGGAAACACCATATATTTT.

In its sample, this clone was seen once. The chain carries TRBV7-6 and TRBJ2-1; TRBD1 matches 12 bases. The CDR3 is 17 residues long. CDR1 is SGHVS and CDR2 is FNYEAQ in the germline V gene. Trimming removed 0 bases from V and 7 bases from J; junction bases left unmatched: 7. CDR3 amino acids: CASSLARGTGGRNEQFF. CDR3 in DNA: TGTGCCAGCAGCTTAGCAAGGGGGACAGGGGGCAGGAATGAGCAGTTCTTC.

The gene calls are TRBV18 and TRBJ1-3; weak D call: TRBD1 (6 bases). CDR3 length: 17 residues. CDR1 is KGHSH and CDR2 is LQKENI in the germline V gene. The ends were cut back, 2 bases at V and 1 base at J, with 15 bases in the middle. CDR3 nucleotides: TGTGCCAGCTCACCAGGCCTCAGGGGTACTTCTGGAAACACCATATATTTT. As protein: CASSPGLRGTSGNTIYF.

V gene TRBV5-6 combines with J gene TRBJ1-2; D gene uncertain. Germline-derived CDR1 and CDR2 are SGHDT and YYEEEE. The CDR3 is made up of 16 amino acids. Trimming left V 4 bases short and J 3 bases short, with 19 bases between. For the CDR3, the DNA is TGTGCCAGCAGCCAAGACATACCTAATTTGGACTATGGCTACACCTTC. Its translation is CASSQDIPNLDYGYTF.

V gene TRBV7-8 combines with J gene TRBJ2-7; possible D gene TRBD1, 6 bases. The ends were cut back, 7 bases at V and 2 bases at J, with 18 bases in the middle. Germline assignment: CDR1 SGHVS and CDR2 FQNEAQ. This CDR3 spans 15 amino acids. CDR3 sequence: CASTLTGTPPYEQYF. In DNA form, the CDR3 reads TGTGCCAGCACCCTCACCGGGACACCCCCCTACGAGCAGTACTTC. Full variable domain (remainder filled in from reference TRBV7-8 and TRBJ2-7): GAGVSQSPRYKVAKRGQDVALRCDPISGHVSLFWYQQALGQGPEFLTYFQNEAQLDKSGLPSDRFFAERPEGSVSTLKIQRTQQEDSAVYLCASTLTGTPPYEQYFGPGTRLTVT.

The gene calls are TRBV18 and TRBJ1-4; 9 nucleotides line up with TRBD1. V lost 4 bases and J lost 7; bases outside the gene matches: 4. Germline V gene data show CDR1 as KGHSH and CDR2 as LQKENI. CDR3 length: 14 amino acids. DNA of the CDR3: TGTGCCAGCTCACTAGGGACAGGGACTGAAAAACTGTTTTTT. It is translated as CASSLGTGTEKLFF.

The chain uses TRBV27 and TRBJ2-5; tentatively, D is TRBD1 (6 bases). CDR1 and CDR2 (germline): MNHEY, SMNVEV (reference sequence). V lost 6 bases, J lost 2 bases, and 13 bases lay in between. The CDR3 extends over 14 amino acids. CDR3 residues: CASSPGTYQETQYF. The DNA of the CDR3 is TGTGCCAGCAGCCCCGGGACATATCAAGAGACCCAGTACTTC.

This sequence joins TRBV15 and TRBJ1-2; D perhaps matches TRBD1 (6 bases). The germline CDR1 and CDR2 sequences are LNHNV and YYDKDF (reference sequence). This CDR3 spans 14 amino acids. V was clipped by 1 base and J by 2 bases, with 8 bases between them. The CDR3 is CATSRGTGNYGYTF. CDR3 nucleotides: TGTGCCACCAGCAGAGGAACAGGGAACTATGGCTACACCTTC.

This clone was picked up one time. This chain connects TRBV4-1 to TRBJ2-7, with D tentatively TRBD1 (6 bases). The CDR3 has 13 residues. Germline assignment: CDR1 MGHRA and CDR2 YSYEKL. V dropped 6 bases and J dropped 1 base, with 10 bases sitting between them. The CDR3 region has the DNA TGCGCCAGCAGTCGACAGGATTCCTACGAGCAGTACTTC. It translates to CASSRQDSYEQYF.

The chain joins TRBV18 to TRBJ2-6; TRBD1 matches at 11 bases. This CDR3 has 18 residues. Germline-derived CDR1 and CDR2 are KGHSH and LQKENI. The V gene end was trimmed by 3 bases and the J gene end by 1 base; junction bases not matched to a gene: 5. The chain's CDR3 is CASSPRGQGASGANVLTF. CDR3 bases: TGTGCCAGCTCACCTCGAGGACAGGGGGCTTCTGGGGCCAACGTCCTGACTTTC.

This clone was detected a few times. The chain recombines TRBV18 with TRBJ1-2; D unclear. The CDR3 is 14 amino acids. Trimming took 0 bases from V and 8 from J, leaving 13 bases between them. CDR1 is KGHSH, CDR2 LQKENI, per germline. The CDR3 loop is CASSPPERVGGYTF. The CDR3 nucleotides are TGTGCCAGCTCACCACCGGAGAGGGTTGGCGGCTACACCTTC.

V is TRBV30 and J is TRBJ1-2; D remains unclear. CDR1 and CDR2 from the germline V gene are GTSNPN and SVGIG (reference sequence). Trimming left V 1 base short and J 4 bases short, with 7 bases between. This CDR3 comprises 12 residues. CDR3 DNA: TGTGCCTGGAGTGGGCAGTCCTATGGCTACACCTTC. It yields the protein CAWSGQSYGYTF.

The CDR3 spells CASSYSAQLGEKLFF. In DNA, the CDR3 is TGTGCCAGCAGTTACTCGGCCCAACTGGGCGAAAAACTGTTTTTT. The rearrangement joins TRBV6-6 to TRBJ1-4; D ambiguous. This CDR3 is built from 15 residues. V lost 0 bases and J lost 8, with 13 bases in between. CDR1 and CDR2 (germline): MNHNY, SVGAGI (reference sequence).